Here is one TCR beta chain with its context. The data belong to a study of OX40 agonist ivuxolimab in advanced cancers. TCRdb's table, derived via immunoSEQ multiplex PCR, lists solely in-frame clones and lacks some. The data show about 100,000 clones, around 85% seen once. This receptor was obtained from an adult with an advanced solid tumor such as melanoma, head and neck, liver or kidney cancer. Sample: CD4+ or CD8+ T cells sorted from blood, taken in a trial of the OX40 agonist ivuxolimab.

The DNA for the CDR3 is TGTGCCAGCGGAACGGACAGGGTCTCCTACGAGCAGTACTTC. It encodes CASGTDRVSYEQYF. The V gene is TRBV7-9, the J gene TRBJ2-7; 8 nucleotides align to TRBD1. V lost 8 bases and J lost 0; bases outside the gene matches: 6. Germline-derived CDR1 and CDR2 are SEHNR and FQNEAQ (reference sequence). The CDR3 has 14 residues. Full variable domain (outside the CDR3, taken from reference TRBV7-9 and TRBJ2-7): DTGVSQNPRHKITKRGQNVTFRCDPISEHNRLYWYRQTLGQGPEFLTYFQNEAQLEKSRLLSDRFSAERPKGSFSTLEIQRTEQGDSAMYLCASGTDRVSYEQYFGPGTRLTVT.